This TCR beta chain was documented in a study of blood T cell repertoires in COVID-19. Measured with immunoSEQ multiplex PCR; TCRdb has only the in-frame clones, and not every one. The sample includes about 270,000 clones, 81% of them seen just once. The TCR originated in an older woman with active or convalescent COVID-19. The sample taken for sequencing was peripheral blood.

This CDR3 reads CATSRDRGRGAGYTF. CDR3 nucleotide sequence: TGTGCCACCAGCAGAGATCGGGGCAGGGGAGCTGGCTACACCTTC. V usage is TRBV15 and J usage is TRBJ1-2; D might be TRBD1 (6 bases). CDR1 and CDR2 from the germline V gene are LNHNV and YYDKDF (reference sequence). V shed 0 bases and J shed 7 bases, with 15 bases lying between them. The CDR3 is 15 amino acids.